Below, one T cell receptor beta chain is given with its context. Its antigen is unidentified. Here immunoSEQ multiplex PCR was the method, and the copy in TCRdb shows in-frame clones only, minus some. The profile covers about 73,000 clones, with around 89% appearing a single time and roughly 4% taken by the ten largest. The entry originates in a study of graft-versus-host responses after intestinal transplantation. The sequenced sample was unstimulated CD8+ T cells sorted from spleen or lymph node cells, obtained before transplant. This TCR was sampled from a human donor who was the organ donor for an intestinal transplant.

The chain's CDR3 is CASSYGQGGELFF. Written as DNA, the CDR3 is TGTGCCAGCAGCTACGGACAGGGCGGGGAGCTGTTTTTT. The chain is built from TRBV7-6 and TRBJ2-2; 8 bases fit TRBD1. J gave up 7 bases and V 4 bases, and 2 bases lay outside the gene matches. From germline, CDR1 is SGHVS and CDR2 FNYEAQ. The CDR3 is 13 residues long.